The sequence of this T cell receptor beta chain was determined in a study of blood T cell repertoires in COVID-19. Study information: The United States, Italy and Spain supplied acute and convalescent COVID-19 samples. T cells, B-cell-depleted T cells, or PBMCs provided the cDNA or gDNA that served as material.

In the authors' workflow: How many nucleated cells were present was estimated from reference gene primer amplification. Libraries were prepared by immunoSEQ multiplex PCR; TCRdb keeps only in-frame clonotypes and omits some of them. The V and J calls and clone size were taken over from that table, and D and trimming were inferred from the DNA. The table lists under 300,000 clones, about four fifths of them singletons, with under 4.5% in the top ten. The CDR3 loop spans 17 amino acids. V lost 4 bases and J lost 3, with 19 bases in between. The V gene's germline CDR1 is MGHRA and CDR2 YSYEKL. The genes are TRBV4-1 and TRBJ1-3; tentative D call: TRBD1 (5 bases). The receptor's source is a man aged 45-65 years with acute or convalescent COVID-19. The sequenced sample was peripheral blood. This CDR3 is CASSLFLNQGGGNTIYF. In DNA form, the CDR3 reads TGCGCCAGCAGCCTATTCCTTAACCAGGGAGGTGGAAACACCATATATTTT.